This T cell receptor (beta chain) was sequenced in a study of metastatic and nonmetastatic thyroid tumors (dated by TCRdb to about 2020). Notes on the research overall: The researchers compared repertoires between peripheral blood samples and tumor or nodule tissue samples from patients with malignant or benign thyroid disease. Study-wide conclusions, independent of this receptor: In both blood and tumor samples, malignant tumors were reported to have significantly higher TCR beta diversity than benign nodules.

The germline V gene supplies CDR1 SGHRS and CDR2 YFSETQ. Trimming takes 4 bases off V and 7 bases off J; junction bases not matched to a gene: 7. From the cysteine through the phenylalanine, the CDR3 covers 15 amino acids. The entry retains the CDR3 DNA only, 45 bases that are in frame from base 1. This clone appeared many times. What antigen it recognizes has not been identified. Base qualities are not provided; no much larger clone lies one nucleotide away. The method was PCR. Reads for this sample came from an Illumina HiSeq 4000. High-throughput sequencing was used to profile the TCR beta-chain CDR3 region of each patient. As for the original processing: A classifier to discriminate distant-metastatic papillary thyroid cancer patients was built from CDR3 differences across clinicopathological groups. The Shannon index was used to measure repertoire diversity, and the Morisita-Horn index was used to measure how similar tumor and blood repertoires were. TCRdb reprocessed the public reads (quality trimming at Q25 with fastp, clone calling with MiXCR) and kept in-frame beta chains. These V and J calls derive from TCRdb rather than the authors' analysis. The sample profile shows more than 40,000 clones; about 4% of them were found once. The ten largest account for over 8% of the sample.

No patient had received any treatment before thyroid surgery. Using T-cell receptor beta sequencing, the researchers looked back retrospectively at clinical samples from patients, gathered between about 2011 and 2018. The sequence derives from a female donor with papillary thyroid cancer or a benign thyroid nodule (not recorded which). Some clones in this sample may be carry-over from other donors' samples. The sample consisted of blood. Recombination joined TRBV5-1 with TRBJ1-6, and TRBD1 aligns with 8 junction nucleotides. The nucleotide sequence is TGCGCCAGCAGCATGACAGGGGCGGACAATTCACCCCTCCACTTT. Translated, this is CASSMTGADNSPLHF.